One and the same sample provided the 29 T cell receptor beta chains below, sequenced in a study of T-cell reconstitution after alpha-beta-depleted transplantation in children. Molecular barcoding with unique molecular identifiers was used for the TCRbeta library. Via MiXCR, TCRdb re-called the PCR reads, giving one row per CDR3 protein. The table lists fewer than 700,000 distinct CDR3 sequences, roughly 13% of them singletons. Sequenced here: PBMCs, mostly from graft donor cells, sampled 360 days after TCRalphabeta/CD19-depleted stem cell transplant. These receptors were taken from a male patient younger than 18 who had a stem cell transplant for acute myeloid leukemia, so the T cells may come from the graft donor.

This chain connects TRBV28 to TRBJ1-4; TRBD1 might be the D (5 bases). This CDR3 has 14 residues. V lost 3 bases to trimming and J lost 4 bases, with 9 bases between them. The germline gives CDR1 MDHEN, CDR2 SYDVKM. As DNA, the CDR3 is TGTGCCAGCAGTTTCGTGGGGGTTAATGAAAAACTGTTTTTT. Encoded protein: CASSFVGVNEKLFF.

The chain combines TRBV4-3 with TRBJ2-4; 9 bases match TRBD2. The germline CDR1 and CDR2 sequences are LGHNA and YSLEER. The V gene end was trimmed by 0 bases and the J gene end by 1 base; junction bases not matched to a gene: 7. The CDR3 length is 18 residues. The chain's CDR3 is CASSQEPSGTGAKNIQYF. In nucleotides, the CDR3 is TGCGCCAGCAGCCAAGAACCTAGCGGGACGGGGGCCAAAAACATTCAGTACTTC.

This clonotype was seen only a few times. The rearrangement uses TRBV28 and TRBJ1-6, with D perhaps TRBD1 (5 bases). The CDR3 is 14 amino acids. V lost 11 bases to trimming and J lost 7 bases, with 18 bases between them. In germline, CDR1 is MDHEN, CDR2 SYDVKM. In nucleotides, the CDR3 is TGTGCCGGTAGGGGTCCTCCAACCAATTCACCCCTCCACTTT. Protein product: CAGRGPPTNSPLHF. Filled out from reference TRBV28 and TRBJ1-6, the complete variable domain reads DVKVTQSSRYLVKRTGEKVFLECVQDMDHENMFWYRQDPGLGLRLIYFSYDVKMKEKGDIPEGYSVSREKKERFSLILESASTNQTSMYLCAGRGPPTNSPLHFGNGTRLTVT.

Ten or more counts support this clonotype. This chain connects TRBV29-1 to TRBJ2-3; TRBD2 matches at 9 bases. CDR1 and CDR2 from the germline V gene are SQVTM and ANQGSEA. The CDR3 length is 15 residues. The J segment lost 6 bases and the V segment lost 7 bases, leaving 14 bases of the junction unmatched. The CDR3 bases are TGCAGCGGGACGACGGCGGGAGGGCCAGGGGATACGCAGTATTTT. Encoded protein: CSGTTAGGPGDTQYF.

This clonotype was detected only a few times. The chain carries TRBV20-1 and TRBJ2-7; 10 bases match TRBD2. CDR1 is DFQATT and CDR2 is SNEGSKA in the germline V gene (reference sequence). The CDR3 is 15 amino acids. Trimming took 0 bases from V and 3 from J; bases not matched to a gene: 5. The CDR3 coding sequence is TGCAGTGCTAGAGATCTAGCGGGAGCCATCTACGAGCAGTACTTC. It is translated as CSARDLAGAIYEQYF.

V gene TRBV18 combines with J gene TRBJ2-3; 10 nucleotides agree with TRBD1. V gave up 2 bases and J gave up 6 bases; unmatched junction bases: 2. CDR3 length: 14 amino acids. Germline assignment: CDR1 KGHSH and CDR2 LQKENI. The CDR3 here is CASSPRQGADTQYF. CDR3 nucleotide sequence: TGTGCCAGCTCACCAAGACAGGGGGCGGATACGCAGTATTTT.

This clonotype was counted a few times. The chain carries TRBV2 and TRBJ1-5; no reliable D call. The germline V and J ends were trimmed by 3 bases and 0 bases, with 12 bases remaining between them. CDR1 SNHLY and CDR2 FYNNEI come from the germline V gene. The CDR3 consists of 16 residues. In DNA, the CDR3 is TGTGCCAGCAGTGACTGGTCAGCCCGTAGCAATCAGCCCCAGCATTTT. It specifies CASSDWSARSNQPQHF.

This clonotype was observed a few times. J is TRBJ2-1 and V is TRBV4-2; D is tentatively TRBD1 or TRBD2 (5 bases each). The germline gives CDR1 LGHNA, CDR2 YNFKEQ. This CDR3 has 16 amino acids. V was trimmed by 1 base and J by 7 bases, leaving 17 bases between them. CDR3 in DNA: TGTGCCAGCAGCCAAGTATCGGGGCCGCGGTGGAATGAGCAGTTCTTC. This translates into CASSQVSGPRWNEQFF.

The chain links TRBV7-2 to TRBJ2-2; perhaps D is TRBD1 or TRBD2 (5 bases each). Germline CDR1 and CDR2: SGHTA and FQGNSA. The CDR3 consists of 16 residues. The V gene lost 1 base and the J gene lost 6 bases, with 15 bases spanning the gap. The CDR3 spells CASSLVLPVGAGELFF. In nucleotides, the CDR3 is TGTGCCAGCAGCTTAGTCCTTCCGGTGGGGGCCGGGGAGCTGTTTTTT.

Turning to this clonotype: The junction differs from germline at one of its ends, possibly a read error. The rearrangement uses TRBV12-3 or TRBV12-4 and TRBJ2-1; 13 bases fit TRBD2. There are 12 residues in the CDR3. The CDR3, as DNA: TGTGCCAGCAGTCCCGGGACTAGCGGGGCCCACTTC. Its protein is CASSPGTSGAHF.

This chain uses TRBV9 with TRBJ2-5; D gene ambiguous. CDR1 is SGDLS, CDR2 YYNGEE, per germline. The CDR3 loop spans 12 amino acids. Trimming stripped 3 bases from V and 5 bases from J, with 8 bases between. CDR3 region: CASSELGETQYF. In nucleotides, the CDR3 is TGTGCCAGCAGCGAATTAGGGGAGACCCAGTACTTC. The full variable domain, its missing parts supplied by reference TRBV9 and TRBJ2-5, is DSGVTQTPKHLITATGQRVTLRCSPRSGDLSVYWYQQSLDQGLQFLIQYYNGEERAKGNILERFSAQQFPDLHSELNLSSLELGDSALYFCASSELGETQYFGPGTRLLVL.

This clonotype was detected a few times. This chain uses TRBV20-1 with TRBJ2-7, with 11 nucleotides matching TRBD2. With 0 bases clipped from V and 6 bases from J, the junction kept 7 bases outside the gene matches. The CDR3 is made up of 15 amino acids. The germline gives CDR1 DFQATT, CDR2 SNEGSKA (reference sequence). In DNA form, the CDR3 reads TGCAGTGCTAGAGATAGTGAGACTAGCGGGACCGAGCAGTACTTC. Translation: CSARDSETSGTEQYF.

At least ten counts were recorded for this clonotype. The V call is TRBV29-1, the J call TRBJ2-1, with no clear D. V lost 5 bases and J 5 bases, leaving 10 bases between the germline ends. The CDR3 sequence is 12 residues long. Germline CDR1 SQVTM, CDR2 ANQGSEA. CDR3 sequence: CSVPPAHNEQFF. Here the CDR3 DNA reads TGCAGCGTTCCCCCTGCGCACAATGAGCAGTTCTTC.

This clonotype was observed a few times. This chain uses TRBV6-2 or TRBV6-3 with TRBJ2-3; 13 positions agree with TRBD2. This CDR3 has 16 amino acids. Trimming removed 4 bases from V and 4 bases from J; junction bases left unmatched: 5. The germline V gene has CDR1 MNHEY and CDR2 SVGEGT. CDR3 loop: CASSSGTSGTADTQYF. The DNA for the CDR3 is TGTGCCAGCAGTTCCGGGACTAGCGGGACCGCAGATACGCAGTATTTT.

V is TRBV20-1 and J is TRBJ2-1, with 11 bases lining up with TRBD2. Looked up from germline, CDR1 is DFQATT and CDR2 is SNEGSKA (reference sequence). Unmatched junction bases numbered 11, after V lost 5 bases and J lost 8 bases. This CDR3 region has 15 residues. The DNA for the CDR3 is TGCAGTGCTGGTAGCGGGAGGGCCGAATTGGATGAGCAGTTCTTC. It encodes CSAGSGRAELDEQFF.

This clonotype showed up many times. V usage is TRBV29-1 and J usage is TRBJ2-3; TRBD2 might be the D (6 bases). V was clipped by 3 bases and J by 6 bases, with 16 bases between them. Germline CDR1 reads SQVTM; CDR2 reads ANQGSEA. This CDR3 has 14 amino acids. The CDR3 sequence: CSVEGERASDTQYF. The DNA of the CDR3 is TGCAGCGTTGAGGGGGAGCGGGCGTCTGATACGCAGTATTTT.

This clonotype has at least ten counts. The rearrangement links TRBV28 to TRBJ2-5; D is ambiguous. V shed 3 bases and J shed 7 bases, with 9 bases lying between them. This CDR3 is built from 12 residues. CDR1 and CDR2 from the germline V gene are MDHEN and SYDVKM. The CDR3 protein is CASSLLRRTQYF. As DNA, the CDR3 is TGTGCCAGCAGTTTGTTGAGGAGGACCCAGTACTTC. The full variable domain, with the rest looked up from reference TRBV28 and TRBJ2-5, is DVKVTQSSRYLVKRTGEKVFLECVQDMDHENMFWYRQDPGLGLRLIYFSYDVKMKEKGDIPEGYSVSREKKERFSLILESASTNQTSMYLCASSLLRRTQYFGPGTRLLVL.

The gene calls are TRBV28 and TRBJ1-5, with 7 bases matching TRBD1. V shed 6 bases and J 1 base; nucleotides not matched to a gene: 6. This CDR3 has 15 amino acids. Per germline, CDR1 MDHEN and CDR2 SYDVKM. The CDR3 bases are TGTGCCAGCAGCATGACAGGGACCAGCAATCAGCCCCAGCATTTT. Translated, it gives CASSMTGTSNQPQHF.

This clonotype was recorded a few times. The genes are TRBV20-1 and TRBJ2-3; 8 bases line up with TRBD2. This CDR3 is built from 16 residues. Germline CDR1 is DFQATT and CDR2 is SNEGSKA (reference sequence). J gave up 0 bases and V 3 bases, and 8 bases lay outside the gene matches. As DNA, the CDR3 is TGCAGTGCTAGCGTGATAGCGGGATCTAGCACAGATACGCAGTATTTT. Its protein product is CSASVIAGSSTDTQYF.

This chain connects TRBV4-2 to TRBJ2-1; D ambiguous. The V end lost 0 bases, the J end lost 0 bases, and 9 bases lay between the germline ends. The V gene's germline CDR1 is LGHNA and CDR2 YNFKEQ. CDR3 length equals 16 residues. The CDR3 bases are TGTGCCAGCAGCCAAGATCCAGCGAGCTCCTACAATGAGCAGTTCTTC. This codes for CASSQDPASSYNEQFF.

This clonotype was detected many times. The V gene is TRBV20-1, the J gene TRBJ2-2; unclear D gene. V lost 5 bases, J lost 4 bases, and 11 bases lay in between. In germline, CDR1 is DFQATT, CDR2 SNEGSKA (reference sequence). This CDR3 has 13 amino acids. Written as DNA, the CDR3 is TGCAGTGCTCATGTAGGGCCCACCGGGGAGCTGTTTTTT. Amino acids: CSAHVGPTGELFF.

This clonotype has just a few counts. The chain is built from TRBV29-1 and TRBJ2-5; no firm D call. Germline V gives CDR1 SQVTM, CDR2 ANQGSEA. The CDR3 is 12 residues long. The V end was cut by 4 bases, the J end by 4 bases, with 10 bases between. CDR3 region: CSVGARTETQYF. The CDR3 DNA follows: TGCAGCGTTGGGGCTAGGACAGAGACCCAGTACTTC.

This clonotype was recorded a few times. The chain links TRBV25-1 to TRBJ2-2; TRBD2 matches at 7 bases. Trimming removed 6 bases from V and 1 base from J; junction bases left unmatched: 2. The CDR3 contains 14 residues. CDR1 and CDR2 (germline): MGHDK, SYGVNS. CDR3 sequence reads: CASRSSGNTGELFF. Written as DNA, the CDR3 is TGTGCCAGCAGATCTAGCGGGAACACCGGGGAGCTGTTTTTT.

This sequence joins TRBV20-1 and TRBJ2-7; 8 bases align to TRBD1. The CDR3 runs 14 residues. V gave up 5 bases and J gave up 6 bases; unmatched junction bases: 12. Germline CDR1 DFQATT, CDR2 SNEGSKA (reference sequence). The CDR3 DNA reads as TGCAGTGCTTTAAAAGGCAGGGGGCCCTCCGAGCAGTACTTC. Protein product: CSALKGRGPSEQYF.

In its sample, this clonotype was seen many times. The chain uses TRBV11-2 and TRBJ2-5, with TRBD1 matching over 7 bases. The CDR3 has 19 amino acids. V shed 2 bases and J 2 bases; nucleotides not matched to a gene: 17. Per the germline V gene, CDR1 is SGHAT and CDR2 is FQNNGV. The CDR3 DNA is TGTGCCAGCAGCTTAAATCCATTTTACAGGGGCGAGGGGCAAGAGACCCAGTACTTC. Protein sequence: CASSLNPFYRGEGQETQYF.

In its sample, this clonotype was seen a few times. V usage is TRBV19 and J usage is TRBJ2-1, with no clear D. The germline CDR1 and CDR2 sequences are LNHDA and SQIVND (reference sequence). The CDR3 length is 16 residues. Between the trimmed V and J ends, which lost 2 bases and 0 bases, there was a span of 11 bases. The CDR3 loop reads CASSISSQPSYNEQFF. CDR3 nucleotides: TGTGCCAGTAGTATAAGTAGTCAGCCCTCCTACAATGAGCAGTTCTTC.

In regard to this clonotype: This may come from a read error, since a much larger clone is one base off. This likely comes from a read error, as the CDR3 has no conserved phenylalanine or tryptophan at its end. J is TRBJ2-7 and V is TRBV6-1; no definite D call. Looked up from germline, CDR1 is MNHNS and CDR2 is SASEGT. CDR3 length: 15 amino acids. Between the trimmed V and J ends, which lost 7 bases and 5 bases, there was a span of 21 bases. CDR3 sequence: CASTPTTFNGHEQYL. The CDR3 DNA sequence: TGTGCCAGCACTCCCACGACTTTCAATGGGCACGAGCAGTACTTG.

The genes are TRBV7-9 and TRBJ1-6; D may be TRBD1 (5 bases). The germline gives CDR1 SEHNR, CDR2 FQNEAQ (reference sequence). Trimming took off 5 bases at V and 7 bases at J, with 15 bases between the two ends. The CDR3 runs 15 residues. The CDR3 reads CASSNPDKLNSPLHF. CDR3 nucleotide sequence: TGTGCCAGCAGCAACCCGGACAAATTGAATTCACCCCTCCACTTT.

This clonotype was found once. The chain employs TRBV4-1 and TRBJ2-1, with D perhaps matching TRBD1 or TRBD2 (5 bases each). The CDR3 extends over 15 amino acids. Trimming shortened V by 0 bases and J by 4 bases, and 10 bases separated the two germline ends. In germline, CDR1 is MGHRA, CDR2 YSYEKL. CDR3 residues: CASSQDPGRYNEQFF. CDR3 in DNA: TGCGCCAGCAGCCAAGACCCGGGACGGTACAATGAGCAGTTCTTC.